This paragraph covers one T cell receptor beta chain sequence. Specified treatment: randomized to nivolumab then ipilimumab (arm A) or the reverse (arm B). From thawed PBMCs, live CD3+CD8+ cells negative for CD19 and CD56 were sorted. The assay was immunoSEQ multiplex PCR, and TCRdb's table has in-frame clones only and misses some. The profile covers around 12,000 clones, with about 61% appearing a single time and 22% taken by the ten largest. This entry comes from a study of sequential checkpoint blockade in melanoma. Study-wide background: Randomization was 1:1 between first-line nivolumab→ipilimumab and ipilimumab→nivolumab.

Germline values: CDR1 SGDLS, CDR2 YYNGEE. The length of the CDR3 is 15 residues. V was clipped by 2 bases and J by 0 bases, with 10 bases between them. This chain links TRBV9 with TRBJ2-3; the D is unclear. This sequence was found in a human donor with melanoma. Sequenced material: CD8+ T cells sorted from blood (inferred from file names), taken from a patient given nivolumab and ipilimumab in sequence. CDR3 in amino acids: CASSVYLTSTDTQYF. CDR3 nucleotides: TGTGCCAGCAGCGTGTACCTAACTAGCACAGATACGCAGTATTTT.